The 27 T cell receptor beta chains reported below all come from one sample, sequenced in a study of OX40 agonist ivuxolimab in advanced cancers. Clones were sequenced by immunoSEQ multiplex PCR, and TCRdb holds only the in-frame ones, with some missing. Of around 65,000 clones listed, roughly 87% are singletons. This material consisted of CD4+ or CD8+ T cells sorted from blood, taken in a trial of the OX40 agonist ivuxolimab. The receptors come from an adult with an advanced solid tumor such as melanoma, head and neck, liver or kidney cancer.

The V and J genes are TRBV11-2 and TRBJ1-1, with D possibly matching TRBD1 (5 bases). This CDR3 is 15 amino acids long. The ends were cut back, 5 bases at V and 6 bases at J, with 19 bases in the middle. Germline V gene sequence: CDR1 SGHAT, CDR2 FQNNGV. CDR3 in DNA: TGTGCCAGCAGCCGCCGACAGACCGAACGAGCTGAAGCTTTCTTT. It specifies CASSRRQTERAEAFF.

The chain links TRBV21-1 to TRBJ1-1; the table's D call, TRBD1, was not checked against the DNA. TRBV21-1 is recorded as a pseudogene. This CDR3 contains 16 residues. Here the CDR3 DNA reads TGTGCCAGCAGCAAAGCACCCCAGGGTCTAACCACTGAAGCTTTCTTT. This encodes CASSKAPQGLTTEAFF.

The gene calls are TRBV6-1 and TRBJ1-4; D may be TRBD1 (5 bases). The CDR3 extends over 15 amino acids. Germline V gene data show CDR1 as MNHNS and CDR2 as SASEGT. V shed 1 base and J shed 8 bases, with 14 bases lying between them. CDR3 in amino acids: CASSEGMGLGEKLFF. CDR3 coding DNA: TGTGCCAGCAGTGAAGGCATGGGGCTCGGGGAAAAACTGTTTTTT.

The chain uses TRBV2 and TRBJ2-6; no reliable D call. The germline CDR1 and CDR2 sequences are SNHLY and FYNNEI. Between the trimmed V and J ends, which lost 4 bases and 0 bases, there was a span of 7 bases. The CDR3 contains 15 residues. The CDR3 region has the DNA TGTGCCAGCAGTGTGGCCGACTCTGGGGCCAACGTCCTGACTTTC. Its translation is CASSVADSGANVLTF.

This clone was seen a single time. This rearrangement joins TRBV7-2 to TRBJ1-3, with a possible D match to TRBD1 (6 bases). CDR3 size: 15 residues. From germline, CDR1 is SGHTA and CDR2 FQGNSA. Trimming stripped 4 bases from V and 4 bases from J, with 14 bases between. The CDR3 loop is CASSYSGQNGNTIYF. The DNA of the CDR3 is TGTGCCAGCAGCTACTCCGGACAGAACGGAAACACCATATATTTT.

This clone was detected only a few times. The chain uses TRBV7-3 and TRBJ1-1; 7 nucleotides align to TRBD1. The CDR3 loop spans 16 amino acids. Looked up from germline, CDR1 is SGHTA and CDR2 is FQGTGA. J gave up 1 base and V 0 bases, and 5 bases lay outside the gene matches. The CDR3 reads CASSLTGGGPNTEAFF. In nucleotides, the CDR3 is TGTGCCAGCAGCTTAACAGGAGGGGGCCCGAACACTGAAGCTTTCTTT.

The gene calls are TRBV5-1 and TRBJ2-1; 7 bases match TRBD1. CDR3 length: 14 amino acids. Germline V gene sequence: CDR1 SGHRS, CDR2 YFSETQ. The trim removed 7 bases at V and 4 bases at J, leaving 8 bases unmatched. The CDR3 protein is CASSEGAEYNEQFF. CDR3 bases: TGCGCCAGCTCCGAGGGGGCGGAGTACAATGAGCAGTTCTTC.

The chain links TRBV6-6 to TRBJ2-3, with D unclear. Germline values: CDR1 MNHNY, CDR2 SVGAGI (reference sequence). Between the trimmed V and J ends, which lost 5 bases and 3 bases, there was a span of 15 bases. The CDR3 covers 15 residues. The CDR3 reads CASSPSLGPTDTQYF. The CDR3 nucleotides are TGTGCCAGCAGTCCGTCGTTGGGCCCTACAGATACGCAGTATTTT.

This chain joins TRBV7-8 and TRBJ1-4, with D uncertain. CDR3 size: 14 residues. Germline lookup yields CDR1 SGHVS and CDR2 FQNEAQ. V was trimmed by 0 bases and J by 4 bases, leaving 6 bases between them. Written as DNA, the CDR3 is TGTGCCAGCAGCTTAGCCGGAATTAATGAAAAACTGTTTTTT. It translates to CASSLAGINEKLFF. Together with reference TRBV7-8 and TRBJ1-4, the CDR3 gives the full variable domain: GAGVSQSPRYKVAKRGQDVALRCDPISGHVSLFWYQQALGQGPEFLTYFQNEAQLDKSGLPSDRFFAERPEGSVSTLKIQRTQQEDSAVYLCASSLAGINEKLFFGSGTQLSVL.

The rearrangement uses TRBV11-2 and TRBJ2-2; 8 bases agree with TRBD1. After removal of 4 bases from V and 4 bases from J, the junction contained 11 bases not matched to a gene. The CDR3 consists of 17 residues. Germline loops: CDR1 SGHAT, CDR2 FQNNGV. In DNA, the CDR3 is TGTGCCAGCAGCTGGATTGAGGGACAGGTGTTCACCGGGGAGCTGTTTTTT. Protein: CASSWIEGQVFTGELFF.

This chain uses TRBV5-1 with TRBJ1-1, with 7 bases lining up with TRBD1. The CDR3 consists of 15 residues. V lost 4 bases to trimming and J lost 3 bases; unmatched junction nucleotides: 9. Germline V lookup: CDR1 SGHRS, CDR2 YFSETQ. CDR3 DNA sequence: TGCGCCAGCAGCGGGGGACAGTTTGCGGACACTGAAGCTTTCTTT. Protein product: CASSGGQFADTEAFF.

The chain has TRBV4-2 and TRBJ2-1, with 9 nucleotides matching TRBD2. Trimming cost V 3 bases and J 4 bases; bases outside gene matches: 7. The CDR3 is 16 residues long. Germline CDR1 is LGHNA and CDR2 is YNFKEQ. In nucleotides, the CDR3 is TGTGCCAGCAGCCATGGGGCGGGGGGGACGTACAATGAGCAGTTCTTC. Its protein product is CASSHGAGGTYNEQFF.

The chain is built from TRBV5-1 and TRBJ2-2; D possibly corresponds to TRBD1 (5 bases). CDR3 length equals 14 residues. Germline V lookup: CDR1 SGHRS, CDR2 YFSETQ. V dropped 6 bases and J dropped 3 bases, with 12 bases sitting between them. The CDR3, as DNA: TGCGCCAGCAATAAACAGACAGACACCGGGGAGCTGTTTTTT. It codes for CASNKQTDTGELFF.

V usage is TRBV4-3 and J usage is TRBJ2-3, with 11 nucleotides matching TRBD2. Germline V gene data show CDR1 as LGHNA and CDR2 as YSLEER. V shed 0 bases, J shed 6 bases, and the junction held 8 bases outside the gene matches. The CDR3 spans 17 residues. CDR3 amino acids: CASSQDPASGGTDTQYF. CDR3 DNA: TGCGCCAGCAGCCAAGATCCCGCTAGCGGGGGGACTGATACGCAGTATTTT.

CDR3 coding DNA: TGTGCCAGTAGTATTGACACTGGGGGCGGGGATTTCTTC. It codes for CASSIDTGGGDFF. The chain has TRBV19 and TRBJ2-1; possibly TRBD1 or TRBD2 for D (6 bases each). CDR1 is LNHDA, CDR2 SQIVND, per germline (reference sequence). The CDR3 covers 13 residues. V was shortened by 3 bases and J by 16 bases, with 19 bases between the two germline ends. Full variable domain (rest looked up from reference TRBV19 and TRBJ2-1): DGGITQSPKYLFRKEGQNVTLSCEQNLNHDAMYWYRQDPGQGLRLIYYSQIVNDFQKGDIAEGYSVSREKKESFPLTVTSAQKNPTAFYLCASSIDTGGGDFFGPGTRLTVL.

The rearrangement joins TRBV10-3 to TRBJ2-1; D unclear. Germline CDR1 ENHRY, CDR2 SYGVKD. With 4 bases removed from V and 4 bases from J, the gap between germline ends came to 2 bases. This CDR3 has 11 amino acids. The CDR3 bases are TGTGCCATCAGTGGGTACAATGAGCAGTTCTTC. Protein sequence: CAISGYNEQFF.

The J gene is TRBJ2-5, the V gene TRBV4-1, with 11 bases identical to TRBD2. CDR1 is MGHRA, CDR2 YSYEKL, per germline. The CDR3 is 18 amino acids. J was trimmed by 2 bases and V by 0 bases; bases with no gene match: 8. The CDR3 DNA sequence: TGCGCCAGCAGCCAAGATATAGGTCTAGCGGGGGGTCAAGAGACCCAGTACTTC. The encoded protein is CASSQDIGLAGGQETQYF.

This sequence joins TRBV5-8 and TRBJ2-6; no definite D call. V was trimmed by 0 bases and J by 0 bases, leaving 7 bases between them. The length of the CDR3 is 16 residues. The germline V gene encodes CDR1 SGHTS and CDR2 YDEGEE. The CDR3: CASSLGHNSGANVLTF. In DNA, the CDR3 is TGTGCCAGCAGCTTGGGACATAACTCTGGGGCCAACGTCCTGACTTTC.

The rearrangement uses TRBV11-1 and TRBJ1-1, with D possibly TRBD1 on 5 matching bases. V shed 5 bases and J shed 1 base, with 14 bases lying between them. CDR3 length: 15 amino acids. CDR1 and CDR2 from the germline V gene are SGHAT and FQDESV (reference sequence). The CDR3 nucleotides read TGTGCCAGCAGCCCCATAGGGACGGAGAACACTGAAGCTTTCTTT. Translation: CASSPIGTENTEAFF.

The chain has TRBV6-6 and TRBJ1-6; D ambiguous. The CDR3 runs to 15 residues. Trimming took 7 bases from V and 7 from J, leaving 17 bases between them. CDR1 and CDR2 (germline): MNHNY, SVGAGI (reference sequence). The CDR3 is CASTNTGEDNSPLHF. In nucleotides, the CDR3 is TGTGCCAGCACTAATACTGGGGAAGACAATTCACCCCTCCACTTT.

This chain uses TRBV6-5 with TRBJ2-3, with 9 nucleotides matching TRBD2. Trimming cost V 7 bases and J 5 bases; bases outside gene matches: 10. Germline V gives CDR1 MNHEY, CDR2 SVGAGI. The CDR3 length is 15 residues. The CDR3 DNA sequence: TGTGCCAGCATTCGGAGCGGGGGGCAAGTAGATACGCAGTATTTT. This sequence encodes CASIRSGGQVDTQYF.

This chain joins TRBV27 and TRBJ2-5; no reliable D call. The CDR3 covers 14 residues. V lost 1 base and J lost 2, with 8 bases in between. Germline values: CDR1 MNHEY, CDR2 SMNVEV (reference sequence). The CDR3 here is CASSLFQEQETQYF. As DNA, the CDR3 is TGTGCCAGCAGTTTATTTCAGGAACAAGAGACCCAGTACTTC.

The gene calls are TRBV11-3 and TRBJ2-3, with 10 bases matching TRBD1. Germline V CDR1 and CDR2: SGHNT, YENEEA. With V trimmed by 5 bases and J by 5 bases, 4 bases remained unmatched. This CDR3 has 14 amino acids. This CDR3 reads CASSRDRGQDTQYF. CDR3 nucleotide sequence: TGTGCCAGCAGCCGGGACAGGGGACAAGATACGCAGTATTTT.

The rearrangement joins TRBV23-1 to TRBJ1-2, with D unclear. TRBV23-1 is an open reading frame, and its role is uncertain. Trimming left V 4 bases short and J 6 bases short, with 9 bases between. There are 12 residues in the CDR3. In nucleotides, the CDR3 is TGCGCCAGCAGTCCCCCGCAAGATGGCTACACCTTC. Its translation is CASSPPQDGYTF.

This chain uses TRBV5-1 with TRBJ2-2; D remains unclear. Trimming left V 2 bases short and J 5 bases short, with 19 bases between. CDR3 length equals 17 residues. Germline V gene sequence: CDR1 SGHRS, CDR2 YFSETQ. Here the CDR3 DNA reads TGCGCCAGCAGCTTCAACCCAGCAACTCCAACGACCGGGGAGCTGTTTTTT. Protein product: CASSFNPATPTTGELFF.

The chain uses TRBV29-1 and TRBJ2-6; a possible D gene is TRBD2 (6 bases). Germline V lookup: CDR1 SQVTM, CDR2 ANQGSEA. With 0 bases removed from V and 0 bases from J, the gap between germline ends came to 15 bases. This CDR3 has 18 amino acids. The CDR3 loop is CSVEDRGARSSGANVLTF. CDR3 bases: TGCAGCGTTGAAGATCGCGGGGCGCGGAGCTCTGGGGCCAACGTCCTGACTTTC.

The rearrangement links TRBV7-2 to TRBJ2-7; 12 bases fit TRBD2. Germline values: CDR1 SGHTA, CDR2 FQGNSA. This CDR3 contains 16 residues. The ends lost 4 bases at V and 5 bases at J; junction bases unmatched: 9. The CDR3: CASSSRGASGGDEQYF. The DNA for the CDR3 is TGTGCCAGCAGCTCCCGAGGGGCTAGCGGGGGGGACGAGCAGTACTTC.